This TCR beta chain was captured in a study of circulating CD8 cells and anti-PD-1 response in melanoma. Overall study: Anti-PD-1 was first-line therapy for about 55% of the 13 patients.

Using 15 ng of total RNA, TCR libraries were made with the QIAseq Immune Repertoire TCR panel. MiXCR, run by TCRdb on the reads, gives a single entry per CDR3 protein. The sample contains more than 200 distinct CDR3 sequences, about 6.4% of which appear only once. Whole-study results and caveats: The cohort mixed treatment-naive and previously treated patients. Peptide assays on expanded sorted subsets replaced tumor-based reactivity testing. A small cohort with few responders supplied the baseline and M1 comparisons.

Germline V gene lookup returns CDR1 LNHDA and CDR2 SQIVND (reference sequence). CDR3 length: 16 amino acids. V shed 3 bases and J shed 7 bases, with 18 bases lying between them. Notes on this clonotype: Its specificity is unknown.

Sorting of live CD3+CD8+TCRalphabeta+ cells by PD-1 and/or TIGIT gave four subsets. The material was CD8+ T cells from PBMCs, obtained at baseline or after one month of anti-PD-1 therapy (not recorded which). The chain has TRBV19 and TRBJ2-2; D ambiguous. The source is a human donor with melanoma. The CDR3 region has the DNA TGTGCCAGTAGTATCACCGAACACATAGTCTACGGGGAGCTGTTTTTT. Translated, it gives CASSITEHIVYGELFF.